This TCR beta chain derives from a study of chemoradiotherapy in HPV16-positive cancers. Points from the study as a whole: For HPV16-positive patients, expanding HPV-responsive T cells associated with longer recurrence-free survival. Non-HPV-specific T cells did not expand in tumors during treatment, whereas candidate HPV-specific clones and E7-related motifs did.

Produced via immunoSEQ multiplex PCR; TCRdb's table is partial and in-frame only. The sample has over 15,000 clones, 75% to 90% seen once. Repeated repertoire sampling spanned the course of chemoradiotherapy. There are 15 residues in the CDR3. V was pared by 6 bases and J by 8 bases, with 22 bases between. Germline V gene sequence: CDR1 ENHRY, CDR2 SYGVKD. Comment on this clone: Its antigen remains unknown.

The sequences come from blood, collected from a patient who underwent chemoradiotherapy. The receptor was isolated from a human donor with HPV-associated anogenital cancer. This sequence joins TRBV10-3 and TRBJ1-1, with D unclear. CDR3 DNA sequence: TGTGCCATCAGACCCGACCCGTTTCCCCCTGAAGAAGCTTTCTTT. It codes for CAIRPDPFPPEEAFF.